Shown below are 17 T cell receptor beta chains from a single sample sequenced in a study of blood T cell repertoires in COVID-19. Profiled with immunoSEQ multiplex PCR; TCRdb holds only in-frame clones, not every one. This table holds about 240,000 clones, approximately 85% found once. The sequencing input was peripheral blood. These receptors were taken from a man aged 45-65 years with COVID-19, enrolled during active disease.

This chain joins TRBV18 and TRBJ2-5; 9 positions agree with TRBD2. Germline assignment: CDR1 KGHSH and CDR2 LQKENI. After removal of 3 bases from V and 1 base from J, the junction contained 3 bases not matched to a gene. The CDR3 consists of 15 residues. The CDR3 region has the DNA TGTGCCAGCTCACCGGGACTAGCTTTCCAAGAGACCCAGTACTTC. It is translated as CASSPGLAFQETQYF.

There are a few counts of this clone. The J gene is TRBJ1-2, the V gene TRBV19, with D possibly being TRBD1 (6 bases). V was shortened by 6 bases and J by 2 bases, with 25 bases between the two germline ends. The germline V gene encodes CDR1 LNHDA and CDR2 SQIVND (reference sequence). The CDR3 loop spans 18 amino acids. The CDR3 loop reads CASRTTGVPGHQNYGYTF. CDR3 coding DNA: TGTGCCAGTAGAACTACAGGAGTTCCGGGACACCAGAACTATGGCTACACCTTC.

On this clone itself: One junction end disagrees with the germline gene, perhaps due to a read error. The genes are TRBV7-8 and TRBJ2-7; 10 bases line up with TRBD1. Per germline, CDR1 SGHVS and CDR2 FQNEAQ. This CDR3 is built from 12 residues. In DNA, the CDR3 is TGTGCCAGCAGCTTAGGTTCTGGGACAGGGGTATTC. It encodes CASSLGSGTGVF.

The CDR3 sequence: CASSERGASSYEQYF. CDR3 nucleotides: TGTGCCAGCAGTGAACGGGGGGCTAGCTCCTACGAGCAGTACTTC. The chain recombines TRBV2 with TRBJ2-7; possibly TRBD2 for D (7 bases). The CDR3 sequence is 15 residues long. Germline V lookup: CDR1 SNHLY, CDR2 FYNNEI. V lost 2 bases and J 0 bases, leaving 11 bases between the germline ends. Looking up the rest from reference TRBV2 and TRBJ2-7 gives the full variable domain: EPEVTQTPSHQVTQMGQEVILRCVPISNHLYFYWYRQILGQKVEFLVSFYNNEISEKSEIFDDQFSVERPDGSNFTLKIRSTKLEDSAMYFCASSERGASSYEQYFGPGTRLTVT.

This clone was counted only a few times. This sequence joins TRBV6-6 and TRBJ2-1, with D uncertain. V gave up 8 bases and J gave up 2 bases, with 7 bases separating them. CDR3 size: 12 residues. Germline CDR1 reads MNHNY; CDR2 reads SVGAGI (reference sequence). The CDR3 nucleotides read TGTGCCAGCTCTAGGCCCTACAATGAGCAGTTCTTC. Its translation is CASSRPYNEQFF.

The chain couples TRBV7-8 to TRBJ1-4; 7 bases agree with TRBD1. This CDR3 contains 15 residues. The V segment lost 4 bases and the J segment 8 bases; nucleotides outside the gene matches: 10. CDR1 and CDR2 (germline): SGHVS, FQNEAQ. The CDR3 DNA sequence: TGTGCCAGCAGCTCACCTGACAGGGTAGAAGAAAAACTGTTTTTT. Its translation: CASSSPDRVEEKLFF.

This clone was seen more than once but under ten times. V and J are TRBV2 and TRBJ1-1, with D unclear. The CDR3 is 13 residues long. V dropped 2 bases and J dropped 6 bases, with 10 bases sitting between them. Germline CDR1 SNHLY, CDR2 FYNNEI. The CDR3 spells CASSEQEAAEAFF. The DNA of the CDR3 is TGTGCCAGCAGTGAACAGGAGGCGGCTGAAGCTTTCTTT.

This chain uses TRBV3-1 (or the pseudogene TRBV3-2) with TRBJ2-7; D is unclear. Germline V gene data show CDR1 as LGHDT and CDR2 as YNNKEL (reference sequence). V was trimmed by 5 bases and J by 9 bases, leaving 11 bases between them. This CDR3 is built from 11 residues. This CDR3 reads CASSSPAVQYF. In DNA form, the CDR3 reads TGTGCCAGCAGCAGCCCCGCCGTGCAGTACTTC.

The rearrangement links TRBV15 to TRBJ1-1, with a tentative D call TRBD1 (6 bases). V lost 3 bases, J lost 7 bases, and 12 bases lay in between. CDR1 is LNHNV, CDR2 YYDKDF, per germline (reference sequence). There are 13 residues in the CDR3. The CDR3 here is CATSRTGLNEAFF. In nucleotides, the CDR3 is TGTGCCACCAGCAGGACAGGACTTAATGAAGCTTTCTTT.

The chain employs TRBV2 and TRBJ1-2, with TRBD1 identical over 10 bases. After removal of 9 bases from V and 5 bases from J, the junction contained 6 bases not matched to a gene. Germline V gene lookup returns CDR1 SNHLY and CDR2 FYNNEI. This CDR3 has 13 amino acids. The CDR3 spells CARRDRGGYGYTF. Here the CDR3 DNA reads TGTGCCAGACGGGACAGGGGTGGATATGGCTACACCTTC.

This sequence joins TRBV5-1 and TRBJ1-1; 8 bases fit TRBD1. Unmatched junction bases numbered 2, after V lost 1 base and J lost 0 bases. The CDR3 spans 15 residues. Germline V CDR1 and CDR2: SGHRS, YFSETQ. The CDR3 nucleotides are TGCGCCAGCAGCTTGCTACAGGGGGTGAACACTGAAGCTTTCTTT. Encoded protein: CASSLLQGVNTEAFF.

This clone was seen just once. The chain carries TRBV28 and TRBJ2-7; possible D gene TRBD2, 6 bases. Looked up from germline, CDR1 is MDHEN and CDR2 is SYDVKM. This CDR3 spans 13 amino acids. The V end lost 6 bases, the J end lost 2 bases, and 11 bases lay between the germline ends. The CDR3 sequence: CASRMGGTYEQYF. The CDR3 DNA follows: TGTGCCAGCAGGATGGGGGGAACCTACGAGCAGTACTTC.

The V gene is TRBV7-3, the J gene TRBJ2-1; 7 nucleotides align to TRBD1. CDR3 length equals 15 residues. Trimming cost V 5 bases and J 4 bases; bases outside gene matches: 8. Germline CDR1 reads SGHTA; CDR2 reads FQGTGA. The CDR3 loop is CASSATGTAYNEQFF. The CDR3 DNA sequence: TGTGCCAGCAGCGCAACCGGGACAGCTTACAATGAGCAGTTCTTC.

The chain combines TRBV7-8 with TRBJ1-2; D perhaps matches TRBD1 (6 bases). Trimming removed 5 bases at V and 8 bases at J, with 21 bases between. Germline CDR1 SGHVS, CDR2 FQNEAQ. This CDR3 has 15 residues. The DNA of the CDR3 is TGTGCCAGCAGCCCCACCGACAGGTTTGGTGGCGGCTACACCTTC. Translating it yields CASSPTDRFGGGYTF.

There are a few counts of this clone. CDR3 DNA: TGTGCCAGCAGTTTATACGGGACATCCTATGGCTACACCTTC. Translating it yields CASSLYGTSYGYTF. This chain connects TRBV28 to TRBJ1-2; TRBD1 is a possible D gene (6 bases). Germline CDR1 MDHEN, CDR2 SYDVKM. V was cut by 1 base and J by 4 bases, with 10 bases left in between. The CDR3 runs to 14 residues.

This chain links TRBV7-9 with TRBJ1-2, with D possibly being TRBD1 (6 bases). Trimming left V 6 bases short and J 3 bases short, with 8 bases between. The CDR3 is 12 amino acids. The germline CDR1 and CDR2 sequences are SEHNR and FQNEAQ (reference sequence). The DNA of the CDR3 is TGTGCCAGCAGTACAGGGTACTATGGCTACACCTTC. Translated: CASSTGYYGYTF.

CDR3 sequence reads: CASSQALGGEGYEQYF. Here the CDR3 DNA reads TGCGCCAGCAGCCAAGCGTTGGGGGGGGAAGGGTACGAGCAGTACTTC. The J gene is TRBJ2-7, the V gene TRBV4-3, with 7 bases matching TRBD2. After removal of 1 base from V and 4 bases from J, the junction contained 10 bases not matched to a gene. Germline V gene sequence: CDR1 LGHNA, CDR2 YSLEER. CDR3 size: 16 residues.